Below, 8 T cell receptor beta chains from the same sample are listed, as sequenced in a study of neurological immune-mediated disorders. A single record per CDR3 protein comes from TCRdb applying MiXCR to the 5' RACE reads. The table has under 45,000 distinct CDR3 sequences, 20% to 25% seen once; the top ten hold approximately 4.2%. Time point noted: technical triplicate 3. The sample taken for sequencing was PBMCs. All receptors come from a man aged 55 to 69 with HTLV-1-associated myelopathy (HAM/TSP).

This clonotype was detected many times. The V and J genes are TRBV20-1 and TRBJ2-1; D not certain. Trimming cost V 6 bases and J 6 bases, with 24 bases left between them. Germline-derived CDR1 and CDR2 are DFQATT and SNEGSKA (reference sequence). This CDR3 is built from 16 residues. CDR3 coding DNA: TGCAGTGCGCTCCTCCCCGGACGAGCGCCTAGCAATGAGCAGTTCTTC. It specifies CSALLPGRAPSNEQFF.

The chain is built from TRBV29-1 and TRBJ1-1; D gene ambiguous. Germline loops: CDR1 SQVTM, CDR2 ANQGSEA. V lost 7 bases and J 4 bases, leaving 19 bases between the germline ends. The CDR3 contains 14 residues. Here the CDR3 DNA reads TGCAGCGCGGGAGCGCTGAGGGAAGTCACTGAAGCTTTCTTT. Protein: CSAGALREVTEAFF.

This clonotype has ten or more counts. The gene calls are TRBV29-1 and TRBJ1-4, with a weak D call TRBD1 (6 bases). Germline CDR1 and CDR2: SQVTM and ANQGSEA. The CDR3 length is 13 residues. V lost 7 bases to trimming and J lost 3 bases, with 12 bases between them. DNA of the CDR3: TGCAGCGGGACGACAGGACCTAATGAAAAACTGTTTTTT. As protein: CSGTTGPNEKLFF. Using reference TRBV29-1 and TRBJ1-4 for the parts outside the CDR3, the full variable domain is SAVISQKPSRDICQRGTSLTIQCQVDSQVTMMFWYRQQPGQSLTLIATANQGSEATYESGFVIDKFPISRPNLTFSTLTVSNMSPEDSSIYLCSGTTGPNEKLFFGSGTQLSVL.

This clonotype was detected ten times or more. This chain connects TRBV12-3 or TRBV12-4 to TRBJ2-3; possibly TRBD2 for D (6 bases). V gave up 3 bases and J gave up 2 bases, with 12 bases separating them. CDR3 length: 15 residues. The CDR3 region has the DNA TGTGCCAGCAGTTTCGGAGGGGTCTACACAGATACGCAGTATTTT. It yields the protein CASSFGGVYTDTQYF.

The sample holds many counts of this clonotype. The CDR3 loop is CASSLDPGGAGNTIYF. CDR3 DNA: TGTGCCAGCAGCTTAGATCCGGGGGGCGCTGGAAACACCATATATTTT. The genes are TRBV7-6 and TRBJ1-3, with D possibly matching TRBD1 (6 bases). The CDR3 runs 16 residues. The germline V gene has CDR1 SGHVS and CDR2 FNYEAQ. Trimming took 1 base from V and 2 from J, leaving 12 bases between them.

The gene calls are TRBV5-1 and TRBJ2-2; 13 nucleotides align to TRBD2. The trim removed 1 base at V and 5 bases at J, leaving 5 bases unmatched. The CDR3 has 17 residues. CDR1 and CDR2 from the germline V gene are SGHRS and YFSETQ. CDR3 nucleotides: TGCGCCAGCAGCTTGAGGGGACTAGCGGGAAGAACCGGGGAGCTGTTTTTT. The encoded protein is CASSLRGLAGRTGELFF.

This clonotype was counted ten times or more. The rearrangement links TRBV7-2 to TRBJ1-5; TRBD1 matches at 7 bases. The germline V gene has CDR1 SGHTA and CDR2 FQGNSA. The length of the CDR3 is 14 residues. V lost 3 bases and J lost 7; bases outside the gene matches: 6. For the CDR3, the DNA is TGTGCCAGCAGCTTCGACAGGGTCGGGCAGCCCCAGCATTTT. This translates into CASSFDRVGQPQHF.

This clonotype was detected ten times or more. The rearrangement joins TRBV5-1 to TRBJ2-5; 9 nucleotides align to TRBD1. The J segment lost 4 bases and the V segment lost 2 bases, leaving 6 bases of the junction unmatched. Germline V gene sequence: CDR1 SGHRS, CDR2 YFSETQ. This CDR3 has 15 amino acids. The CDR3 DNA reads TGCGCCAGCAGCTTACCGGGACAGGGAGGAGAGACCCAGTACTTC. Its protein product is CASSLPGQGGETQYF.